In its sample, the clone carrying this T cell receptor beta chain was seen many times. The target antigen is unknown. The data belong to a study of Graves' ophthalmopathy and Graves' hyperthyroidism. Whole-study results and caveats: Detection in blood was also observed for most expanded thyroid clonotypes above 0.001 frequency.

This CDR3 contains 13 residues. The germline V gene has CDR1 SQVTM and CDR2 ANQGSEA. V lost 6 bases, J lost 6 bases, and 9 bases stayed unmatched. CDR3 regions of TCR beta were amplified from RNA transcripts. First-round RT-PCR employed HTBI primers, with a second-round multiplex PCR after it. Each CDR3 protein is one row after TCRdb ran MiXCR on the multiplex PCR reads. The table has approximately 640,000 distinct CDR3 sequences, about 38% seen once; the top ten hold 3% to 4%. This sequence was found in an adult man with Graves' ophthalmopathy. Sequencing used peripheral blood. The J gene is TRBJ1-2, the V gene TRBV29-1; 8 bases line up with TRBD1. The CDR3: CSVRDRGVNGYTF. The CDR3 coding sequence is TGCAGCGTCCGAGACAGGGGTGTAAATGGCTACACCTTC.